A selection of T cell receptor beta chains follows, all from one sample in a study of blood T cell repertoires in COVID-19. Only in-frame clones appear in the TCRdb table, and some are missing; sequencing was by immunoSEQ multiplex PCR. Seen here are roughly 80,000 clones, about four fifths observed once, and the top ten hold about a sixth. The sample comprised peripheral blood. Receptor source: a woman aged 55-69 years with acute or convalescent COVID-19. The CDR3 runs from the conserved cysteine through the conserved F or W. A D gene is named only where the DNA matches it firmly. Rows give clone size only sometimes, using once, few, many, or a class for an expanded clone.

j_call: TRBJ1-2; v_call: TRBV11-3; d_call: TRBD1; clone_size: NA; cdr3_nt: TGTGCCAGCAGCCGGGACAGGGGCCCCCTGAGTAATGGCTACACCTTC; cdr3_aa: CASSRDRGPLSNGYTF
j_call: TRBJ2-2; v_call: TRBV6-5; d_call: NA; clone_size: NA; cdr3_nt: TGTGCCAGCAGTTACTTATTCGGGGAGCTGTTTTTT; cdr3_aa: CASSYLFGELFF
j_call: TRBJ2-1; v_call: TRBV5-5; d_call: TRBD2; clone_size: NA; cdr3_nt: TGTGCCAGCAGCTTGGGTAGCGGGAGCTACAATGAGCAGTTCTTC; cdr3_aa: CASSLGSGSYNEQFF
j_call: TRBJ2-7; v_call: TRBV11-3; d_call: NA; clone_size: NA; cdr3_nt: TGTGCCAGCAGCTTAAACAGGGCCTCCTACGAGCAGTACTTC; cdr3_aa: CASSLNRASYEQYF
j_call: TRBJ1-4; v_call: TRBV9; d_call: NA; clone_size: NA; cdr3_nt: TGTGCCAGCAGCTCAAAAGACCGGGGCCGGGGGGGTTCCACAACTAATGAAAAACTGTTTTTT; cdr3_aa: CASSSKDRGRGGSTTNEKLFF
j_call: TRBJ1-1; v_call: TRBV7-2; d_call: NA; clone_size: NA; cdr3_nt: TGTGCCAGCAGCTTACAGAACACTGAAGCTTTCTTT; cdr3_aa: CASSLQNTEAFF
j_call: TRBJ2-7; v_call: TRBV7-2; d_call: TRBD2; clone_size: NA; cdr3_nt: TGTGCCAGCATCGAGACTAGCGGGGGCTCCTACGAGCAGTACTTC; cdr3_aa: CASIETSGGSYEQYF
j_call: TRBJ1-1; v_call: TRBV5-1; d_call: NA; clone_size: NA; cdr3_nt: TGCGCCAGCAGCTTCAGTCCAGGATCCACTGAAGCTTTCTTT; cdr3_aa: CASSFSPGSTEAFF
j_call: TRBJ1-2; v_call: TRBV28; d_call: TRBD1; clone_size: NA; cdr3_nt: TGTGCCAGCAGTGCTAATCCTGGACAGGGGAGCTATGGCTACACCTTC; cdr3_aa: CASSANPGQGSYGYTF
j_call: TRBJ2-1; v_call: TRBV5-8; d_call: NA; clone_size: NA; cdr3_nt: TGTGCCAGCGAAGAAGATGGGAGAAATGAGCAGTTCTTC; cdr3_aa: CASEEDGRNEQFF
j_call: TRBJ1-1; v_call: TRBV5-4; d_call: NA; clone_size: NA; cdr3_nt: TGTGCCAGCAGCTTGGACAGAGTCACTGAAGCTTTCTTT; cdr3_aa: CASSLDRVTEAFF
j_call: TRBJ1-5; v_call: TRBV18; d_call: TRBD1; clone_size: once; cdr3_nt: TGTGCCAGCTCACCACCCGGGGCAGGGGGCTCCAATCAGCCCCAGCATTTT; cdr3_aa: CASSPPGAGGSNQPQHF
j_call: TRBJ2-7; v_call: TRBV11-3; d_call: TRBD2; clone_size: NA; cdr3_nt: TGTGCCAGCAGCTCCCAAGCGGGAGGATTAACCTACGAGCAGTACTTC; cdr3_aa: CASSSQAGGLTYEQYF
j_call: TRBJ1-2; v_call: TRBV27; d_call: TRBD1; clone_size: few; cdr3_nt: TGTGCCAGCAGTTTAACCCAGGGGGTTTCGTCTGGCTACACCTTC; cdr3_aa: CASSLTQGVSSGYTF
j_call: TRBJ2-1; v_call: TRBV2; d_call: NA; clone_size: NA; cdr3_nt: TGTGCCAGCAGCGAACGGACTACCCACAATGAGCAGTTCTTC; cdr3_aa: CASSERTTHNEQFF
j_call: TRBJ1-1; v_call: TRBV6-5; d_call: TRBD1; clone_size: NA; cdr3_nt: TGTGCCAGCAGCCGGACAGGAATGAACACTGAAGCTTTCTTT; cdr3_aa: CASSRTGMNTEAFF
j_call: TRBJ2-7; v_call: TRBV7-2; d_call: NA; clone_size: NA; cdr3_nt: TGTGCCAGCAGTTCTGTGGCCTCCTACGAGCAGTACTTC; cdr3_aa: CASSSVASYEQYF
j_call: TRBJ2-2; v_call: TRBV20-1; d_call: TRBD2; clone_size: NA; cdr3_nt: TGCAGTGCTAGTGCACCGGGACTAGCGGTAGTATCCGGGGAGCTGTTTTTT; cdr3_aa: CSASAPGLAVVSGELFF
j_call: TRBJ2-1; v_call: TRBV10-2; d_call: TRBD2; clone_size: NA; cdr3_nt: TGCGCCAGCAGTGAGTTCAGCGGGGGGACCGGCGTTTACAATGAGCAGTTCTTC; cdr3_aa: CASSEFSGGTGVYNEQFF
j_call: TRBJ1-3; v_call: TRBV6-1; d_call: NA; clone_size: NA; cdr3_nt: TGTGCCAGCAGTGAATCGGGGGTATGGGGAAACACCATATATTTT; cdr3_aa: CASSESGVWGNTIYF
j_call: TRBJ2-2; v_call: TRBV5-5; d_call: TRBD1; clone_size: once; cdr3_nt: TGTGCCAGCAGAAACACAGGGGGCACCGGGGAGCTGTTTTTT; cdr3_aa: CASRNTGGTGELFF
j_call: TRBJ1-2; v_call: TRBV5-5; d_call: NA; clone_size: NA; cdr3_nt: TGTGCCAGCAGCTTGGAGAGGGTGACGGGCTACACCTTC; cdr3_aa: CASSLERVTGYTF
j_call: TRBJ1-2; v_call: TRBV5-1; d_call: NA; clone_size: once; cdr3_nt: TGCGCCAGCAGCCTGGAGGTACAGGGCCATGGCTACACCTTC; cdr3_aa: CASSLEVQGHGYTF